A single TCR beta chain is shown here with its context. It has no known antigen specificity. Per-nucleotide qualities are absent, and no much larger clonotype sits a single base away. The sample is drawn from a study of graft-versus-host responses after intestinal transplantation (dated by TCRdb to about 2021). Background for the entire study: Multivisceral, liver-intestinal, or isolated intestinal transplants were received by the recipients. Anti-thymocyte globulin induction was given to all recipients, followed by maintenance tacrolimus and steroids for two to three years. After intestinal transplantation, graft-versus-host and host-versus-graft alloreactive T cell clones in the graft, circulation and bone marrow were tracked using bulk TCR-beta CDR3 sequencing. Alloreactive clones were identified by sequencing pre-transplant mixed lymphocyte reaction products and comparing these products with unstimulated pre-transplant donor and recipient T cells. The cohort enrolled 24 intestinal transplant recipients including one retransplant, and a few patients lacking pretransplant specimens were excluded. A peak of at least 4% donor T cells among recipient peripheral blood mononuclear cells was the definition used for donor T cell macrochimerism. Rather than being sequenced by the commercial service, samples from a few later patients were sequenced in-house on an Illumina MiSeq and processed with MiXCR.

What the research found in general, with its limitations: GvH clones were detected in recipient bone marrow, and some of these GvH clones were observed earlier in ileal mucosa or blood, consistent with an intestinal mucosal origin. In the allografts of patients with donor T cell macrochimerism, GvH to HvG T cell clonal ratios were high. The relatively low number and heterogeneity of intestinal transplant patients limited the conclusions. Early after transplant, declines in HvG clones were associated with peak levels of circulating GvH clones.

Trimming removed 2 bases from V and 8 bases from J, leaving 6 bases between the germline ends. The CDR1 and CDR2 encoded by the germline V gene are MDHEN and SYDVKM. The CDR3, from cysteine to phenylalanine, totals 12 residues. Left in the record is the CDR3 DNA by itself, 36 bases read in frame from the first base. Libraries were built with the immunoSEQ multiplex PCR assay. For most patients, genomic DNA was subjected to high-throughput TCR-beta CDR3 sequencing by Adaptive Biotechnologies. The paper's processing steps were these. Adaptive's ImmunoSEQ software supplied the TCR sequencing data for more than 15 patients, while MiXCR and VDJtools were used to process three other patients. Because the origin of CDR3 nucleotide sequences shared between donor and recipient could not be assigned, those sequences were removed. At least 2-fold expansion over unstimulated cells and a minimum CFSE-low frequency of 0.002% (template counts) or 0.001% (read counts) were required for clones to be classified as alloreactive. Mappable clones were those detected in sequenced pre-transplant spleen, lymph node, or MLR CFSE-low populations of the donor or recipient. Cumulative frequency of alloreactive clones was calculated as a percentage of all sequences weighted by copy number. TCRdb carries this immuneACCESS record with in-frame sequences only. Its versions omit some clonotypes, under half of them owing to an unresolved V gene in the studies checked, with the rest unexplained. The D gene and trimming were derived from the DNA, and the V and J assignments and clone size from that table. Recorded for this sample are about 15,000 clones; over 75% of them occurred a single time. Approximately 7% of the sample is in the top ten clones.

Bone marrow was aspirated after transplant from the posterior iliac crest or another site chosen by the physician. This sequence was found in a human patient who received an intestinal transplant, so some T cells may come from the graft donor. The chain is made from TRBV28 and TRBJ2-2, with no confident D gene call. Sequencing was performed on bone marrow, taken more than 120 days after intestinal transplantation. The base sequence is TGTGCCAGCAGTTTAGAGGCAGGGGAGCTGTTTTTT. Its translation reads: CASSLEAGELFF.